This T cell receptor beta chain was sequenced during a study of T-cell memory formation after mild COVID-19. About the study: TCR clusters largely stayed donor specific.

Germline values: CDR1 DFQATT, CDR2 SNEGSKA (reference sequence). The length of the CDR3 is 13 residues. V trimming: 2 bases; J trimming: 5 bases; junction bases outside the gene matches: 5. General study findings and limits: The study found balanced CD4/CD8 in clones contracting day 15 to 85 and a CD4+ lean in later expanders.

Constant-segment primers served in 5'RACE that generated TCR alpha and TCR beta cDNA libraries bearing sample barcodes and UMIs. TCRdb passed the 5' RACE reads through MiXCR, listing each CDR3 protein once. This table has about 540,000 distinct CDR3 sequences, roughly 22% appearing once. This clonotype was seen more than once but under ten times. Its target is not known. The TCR originated in an adult woman who had mild COVID-19 (a few samples of this study predate the infection). Cell type and time point are not known. The chain is built from TRBV20-1 and TRBJ2-5; 7 bases are a match to TRBD1. The sequencing input was PBMCs or a T cell subset sorted from them (not recorded which). For the CDR3, the DNA is TGCAGTGCTAGATCCGGGACAGCGGAGACCCAGTACTTC. It translates to CSARSGTAETQYF.